This T cell receptor (beta chain) was retrieved from a study of identical twins. TCRdb used MiXCR to reprocess the 5' RACE reads, holding one entry per CDR3 protein. The data show approximately 210,000 distinct CDR3 sequences, 5.5% to 7.5% seen once. Unmatched junction bases numbered 4, after V lost 6 bases and J lost 2 bases. CDR3 size: 14 residues. Per germline, CDR1 MNHNS and CDR2 SASEGT. The same sample was also used in a study of T cells expressing NK-cell markers. That work states: Seven donors tested HCMV-seropositive and one tested seronegative among the eight sequenced. Four donors' CD3+CD56-NKG2C+ cells were dominated by the same clonotypes.

The chain has TRBV6-1 and TRBJ2-1; 7 bases are shared with TRBD2. Sample: CD8+ T cells sorted from blood. The source is a woman aged 18 to 35 in good health. CDR3 in amino acids: CASSPGGTYNEQFF. CDR3 nucleotides: TGTGCCAGCAGCCCGGGGGGAACCTACAATGAGCAGTTCTTC.